The 23 T cell receptor beta chains given below trace back to one sample, sequenced in a study of shared clonotypes between healthy human individuals. TCRdb's copy holds only in-frame clones and misses some; the assay was immunoSEQ multiplex PCR. This table has 2 million to 3 million clones, just over 90% appearing once. Specimen: naive CD4+ T cells sorted from blood. The subset here: CD45RA+ positively selected. These receptors were collected from a man aged 18 to 29 in good health.

The chain recombines TRBV10-1 with TRBJ2-1; D possibly corresponds to TRBD2 (5 bases). With 6 bases removed from V and 2 bases from J, the gap between germline ends came to 11 bases. Germline V CDR1 and CDR2: WNHNN, SYGVQD (reference sequence). The CDR3 is made up of 14 amino acids. The DNA of the CDR3 is TGCGCCAGCAGCGCGAGGGTAGCCTACAATGAGCAGTTCTTC. Translation gives CASSARVAYNEQFF.

V usage is TRBV19 and J usage is TRBJ2-3, with D possibly matching TRBD1 (5 bases). Germline V lookup: CDR1 LNHDA, CDR2 SQIVND (reference sequence). The CDR3 covers 12 residues. V lost 7 bases, J lost 8 bases, and 13 bases lay in between. CDR3 region: CASNSDSSTQYF. CDR3 nucleotides: TGTGCCAGTAACTCAGACAGTAGTACGCAGTATTTT.

This clone was found once. The gene calls are TRBV5-1 and TRBJ2-5; 9 nucleotides agree with TRBD2. The germline CDR1 and CDR2 sequences are SGHRS and YFSETQ. The CDR3 covers 15 residues. Trimming took 4 bases from V and 5 from J; bases not matched to a gene: 9. CDR3 DNA sequence: TGCGCCAGCAGCATTAGCGGGAGAAGTGGGGAGACCCAGTACTTC. It codes for CASSISGRSGETQYF.

This clone appeared once. CDR3 sequence: CASSLTSGRALGADTQYF. The CDR3 DNA reads as TGCGCCAGCAGCTTAACTAGCGGGAGGGCCCTTGGCGCAGATACGCAGTATTTT. The chain has TRBV5-1 and TRBJ2-3; 13 bases fit TRBD2. This CDR3 contains 18 residues. Per germline, CDR1 SGHRS and CDR2 YFSETQ. Losses at the gene ends were 2 bases for V and 4 bases for J; bases not matched to a gene: 10.

This clone occurred once. This chain uses TRBV11-2 with TRBJ2-5, with 8 bases matching TRBD1. V dropped 0 bases and J dropped 5; count of bases not matched to a gene: 5. Per the germline V gene, CDR1 is SGHAT and CDR2 is FQNNGV. The CDR3 is 15 amino acids. CDR3 sequence reads: CASSLEGGQGETQYF. The DNA for the CDR3 is TGTGCCAGCAGCTTAGAGGGCGGACAGGGCGAGACCCAGTACTTC.

This clone has only one observation. The V call is TRBV19, the J call TRBJ1-4; the D gene is possibly TRBD1 (5 bases). CDR1 LNHDA and CDR2 SQIVND come from the germline V gene (reference sequence). V was cut by 5 bases and J by 6 bases, with 25 bases left in between. CDR3 length equals 18 residues. The CDR3 reads CASSSLQAPTQGDEKLFF. The CDR3 nucleotides read TGTGCCAGTAGTTCCCTTCAGGCCCCAACCCAAGGGGATGAAAAACTGTTTTTT.

The chain couples TRBV7-2 to TRBJ1-3; 7 bases fit TRBD1. V was pared by 5 bases and J by 0 bases, with 7 bases of the junction left unmatched. Germline V lookup: CDR1 SGHTA, CDR2 FQGNSA. CDR3 length equals 16 residues. This CDR3 is CASSNRQGHSGNTIYF. CDR3 DNA: TGTGCCAGCAGCAACAGACAGGGCCACTCTGGAAACACCATATATTTT.

The gene calls are TRBV7-2 and TRBJ2-1; D possibly corresponds to TRBD2 (6 bases). The V end lost 1 base, the J end lost 4 bases, and 11 bases lay between the germline ends. The germline gives CDR1 SGHTA, CDR2 FQGNSA. This CDR3 region has 15 residues. CDR3 sequence (DNA): TGTGCCAGCAGCTTAGTAGCGGACAAGTACAATGAGCAGTTCTTC. Translating it yields CASSLVADKYNEQFF.

The V call is TRBV10-1, the J call TRBJ1-4; TRBD1 is a possible D gene (5 bases). Trimming removed 0 bases at V and 10 bases at J, with 6 bases between. CDR1 is WNHNN and CDR2 is SYGVQD in the germline V gene (reference sequence). The CDR3 has 12 amino acids. CDR3 DNA: TGCGCCAGCAGTGAGTCGGGGGGAAAACTGTTTTTT. It specifies CASSESGGKLFF.

The J gene is TRBJ2-3, the V gene TRBV2; D is unclear. This CDR3 is 15 amino acids long. Trimming removed 5 bases from V and 0 bases from J, with 12 bases in between. Germline loops: CDR1 SNHLY, CDR2 FYNNEI. CDR3 DNA sequence: TGTGCCAGCAGTAGAAAGGACCTTAGCACAGATACGCAGTATTTT. Protein product: CASSRKDLSTDTQYF.

V gene TRBV6-4 combines with J gene TRBJ2-7, with 7 positions matching TRBD2. The CDR3 consists of 16 residues. From germline, CDR1 is MRHNA and CDR2 SNTAGT. With 2 bases clipped from V and 6 bases from J, the junction kept 13 bases outside the gene matches. This chain's CDR3 is CASSDLLRGIGGEQYF. CDR3 sequence (DNA): TGTGCCAGCAGTGACCTTCTGCGGGGGATAGGAGGCGAGCAGTACTTC.

V usage is TRBV5-4 and J usage is TRBJ1-2, with D unresolved. The ends were cut back, 0 bases at V and 8 bases at J, with 17 bases in the middle. The CDR3 extends over 15 amino acids. Germline V gene sequence: CDR1 SGHNT, CDR2 YYREEE (reference sequence). CDR3 coding DNA: TGTGCCAGCAGCTTGGGTGAACTAACTCCGGCAGGCTACACCTTC. This gives the protein CASSLGELTPAGYTF. The variable domain in full, with the rest retrieved from reference TRBV5-4 and TRBJ1-2, is ETGVTQSPTHLIKTRGQQVTLRCSSQSGHNTVSWYQQALGQGPQFIFQYYREEENGRGNFPPRFSGLQFPNYSSELNVNALELDDSALYLCASSLGELTPAGYTFGSGTRLTVV.

With regard to this clone: In the same sample, other DNA sequences code for this CDR3. The chain links TRBV7-2 to TRBJ1-5; D uncertain. Germline CDR1 reads SGHTA; CDR2 reads FQGNSA. The CDR3 is 13 amino acids. Trimming took off 1 base at V and 7 bases at J, with 8 bases between the two ends. The CDR3 region is CASSLVMGQPQHF. In nucleotides, the CDR3 is TGTGCCAGCAGCTTAGTTATGGGCCAGCCCCAGCATTTT.

This clone was found once. The chain links TRBV4-3 to TRBJ2-3; TRBD2 is a possible D gene (6 bases). Germline values: CDR1 LGHNA, CDR2 YSLEER. V shed 0 bases and J shed 0 bases, with 22 bases lying between them. This CDR3 contains 20 residues. CDR3 sequence: CASSQETRSWGGESTDTQYF. CDR3 in DNA: TGCGCCAGCAGCCAAGAAACCAGATCGTGGGGCGGGGAGAGCACAGATACGCAGTATTTT.

This chain uses TRBV19 with TRBJ1-2; D gene ambiguous. The length of the CDR3 is 16 residues. CDR1 LNHDA and CDR2 SQIVND come from the germline V gene (reference sequence). Trimming left V 1 base short and J 4 bases short, with 16 bases between. CDR3 nucleotide sequence: TGTGCCAGTAGTATAGTACCAGGCCAGGCGCGCTATGGCTACACCTTC. Translating it yields CASSIVPGQARYGYTF.

V usage is TRBV11-2 and J usage is TRBJ2-7; no clear D. Germline V lookup: CDR1 SGHAT, CDR2 FQNNGV. V was clipped by 5 bases and J by 4 bases, with 9 bases between them. CDR3 length: 12 residues. CDR3 in amino acids: CASSPEWYEQYF. The CDR3 DNA reads as TGTGCCAGCAGCCCCGAGTGGTACGAGCAGTACTTC.

V gene TRBV28 combines with J gene TRBJ2-7, with a possible D match to TRBD1 (5 bases). The CDR3 runs 12 residues. The germline V gene has CDR1 MDHEN and CDR2 SYDVKM. V gave up 6 bases and J gave up 5 bases, with 11 bases separating them. The CDR3: CASSLAGNEQYF. DNA of the CDR3: TGTGCCAGCAGCTTGGCAGGGAACGAGCAGTACTTC.

The chain couples TRBV7-2 to TRBJ1-2; D not certain. CDR3 size: 12 residues. The germline V gene encodes CDR1 SGHTA and CDR2 FQGNSA. V shed 3 bases and J shed 4 bases, with 6 bases lying between them. The CDR3 bases are TGTGCCAGCAGCTTGCCCGTCTATGGCTACACCTTC. Its translation: CASSLPVYGYTF.

The chain carries TRBV5-5 and TRBJ1-1, with D hard to call. Between the trimmed V and J ends, which lost 0 bases and 7 bases, there was a span of 10 bases. The CDR3 consists of 13 residues. CDR1 and CDR2 (germline): SGHKS, YYEKEE (reference sequence). The CDR3 nucleotides read TGTGCCAGCAGCTTGGGACGTCGGGGTGAAGCTTTCTTT. Protein sequence: CASSLGRRGEAFF.

DNA for the CDR3: TGTGCCAGCAGCTTATTAGTACAGCGGGAGACCCAGTACTTC. Protein sequence: CASSLLVQRETQYF. V gene TRBV5-6 combines with J gene TRBJ2-5; D is possibly TRBD2 (5 bases). In germline, CDR1 is SGHDT, CDR2 YYEEEE. V shed 2 bases and J shed 5 bases, with 13 bases lying between them. The CDR3 has 14 amino acids.

The chain joins TRBV6-5 to TRBJ1-5, with TRBD1 matching 8 bases. V shed 6 bases and J 2 bases; nucleotides not matched to a gene: 6. The CDR3 covers 15 residues. Germline-derived CDR1 and CDR2 are MNHEY and SVGAGI. The chain's CDR3 is CASSAQGGGNQPQHF. The CDR3 coding sequence is TGTGCCAGCAGCGCACAGGGGGGGGGCAATCAGCCCCAGCATTTT.

The gene calls are TRBV15 and TRBJ2-3; 10 bases line up with TRBD2. CDR1 and CDR2 (germline): LNHNV, YYDKDF (reference sequence). CDR3 length equals 16 residues. V was pared by 4 bases and J by 6 bases, with 10 bases of the junction left unmatched. CDR3: CATSTGASGSVDTQYF. Here the CDR3 DNA reads TGTGCCACCAGCACCGGGGCTAGCGGGAGTGTGGATACGCAGTATTTT.

The rearrangement links TRBV5-4 to TRBJ1-2, with 8 bases matching TRBD1. The CDR3 is 19 residues long. Per germline, CDR1 SGHNT and CDR2 YYREEE (reference sequence). The junction had 22 bases not matched to a gene; V was cut back by 3 bases and J by 6 bases. CDR3 sequence (DNA): TGTGCCAGCAGCTCTACCACATCTCGGACAGGGTTTATTGTTGATGGCTACACCTTC. It is translated as CASSSTTSRTGFIVDGYTF.